Following are 27 T cell receptor beta chains from one sample sequenced in a study of cytomegalovirus exposure and HLA in healthy donors. Amplification used 60 Vbeta primers and 13 Jbeta primers. TCRdb's table, derived via immunoSEQ multiplex PCR, lists solely in-frame clones and lacks some. The specimen's table records 60,000 or so clones. The source material was PBMCs. The receptor source for this set is a woman under 30 in good health and CMV-seronegative.

The chain combines TRBV29-1 with TRBJ2-7; TRBD1 agrees at 7 bases. CDR3 size: 14 residues. V shed 4 bases, J shed 5 bases, and the junction held 11 bases outside the gene matches. CDR1 is SQVTM and CDR2 is ANQGSEA in the germline V gene. CDR3 in amino acids: CSVVPYRGVNEQYF. CDR3 in DNA: TGCAGCGTTGTCCCCTACAGGGGTGTCAACGAGCAGTACTTC.

The chain uses TRBV11-3 and TRBJ2-7, with D maybe TRBD1 (6 bases). Trimming left V 2 bases short and J 6 bases short, with 20 bases between. CDR3 length equals 16 residues. CDR1 is SGHNT and CDR2 is YENEEA in the germline V gene. The CDR3 DNA is TGTGCCAGCAGCTTACACAGGGCTCTAATAGGTGGCGAGCAGTACTTC. Its protein is CASSLHRALIGGEQYF. Supplemented by reference TRBV11-3 and TRBJ2-7, the full variable domain reads EAGVVQSPRYKIIEKKQPVAFWCNPISGHNTLYWYLQNLGQGPELLIRYENEEAVDDSQLPKDRFSAERLKGVDSTLKIQPAELGDSAVYLCASSLHRALIGGEQYFGPGTRLTVT.

V and J are TRBV7-3 and TRBJ1-2; TRBD1 agrees at 7 bases. The CDR3 has 15 amino acids. After removal of 5 bases from V and 0 bases from J, the junction contained 6 bases not matched to a gene. CDR1 and CDR2 from the germline V gene are SGHTA and FQGTGA. Written as DNA, the CDR3 is TGTGCCAGCAGCCCGACGGGACAGACTAACTATGGCTACACCTTC. This translates into CASSPTGQTNYGYTF. The full variable domain, completed using reference TRBV7-3 and TRBJ1-2, is GAGVSQTPSNKVTEKGKYVELRCDPISGHTALYWYRQSLGQGPEFLIYFQGTGAADDSGLPNDRFFAVRPEGSVSTLKIQRTERGDSAVYLCASSPTGQTNYGYTFGSGTRLTVV.

The V and J genes are TRBV5-6 and TRBJ1-1; D is perhaps TRBD1 (6 bases). CDR1 is SGHDT, CDR2 YYEEEE, per germline. The CDR3 sequence is 13 residues long. V was shortened by 4 bases and J by 5 bases, with 12 bases between the two germline ends. In nucleotides, the CDR3 is TGTGCCAGCAGCCGTCCGACAGGAACTGAAGCTTTCTTT. It codes for CASSRPTGTEAFF.

The chain is built from TRBV19 and TRBJ1-1; D not resolved. V shed 3 bases and J shed 0 bases, with 11 bases lying between them. Germline V gene lookup returns CDR1 LNHDA and CDR2 SQIVND (reference sequence). The CDR3 has 15 amino acids. DNA of the CDR3: TGTGCCAGTAGTATGTTGTACAGATTGAACACTGAAGCTTTCTTT. Translated, it gives CASSMLYRLNTEAFF.

The rearrangement uses TRBV5-1 and TRBJ2-1; 7 bases line up with TRBD2. The germline gives CDR1 SGHRS, CDR2 YFSETQ. This CDR3 region has 16 residues. J gave up 0 bases and V 6 bases, and 9 bases lay outside the gene matches. The CDR3 DNA follows: TGCGCCAGCACCTCCAGCGGGACGAGCTCCTACAATGAGCAGTTCTTC. The encoded protein is CASTSSGTSSYNEQFF.

The V gene is TRBV6-6, the J gene TRBJ1-5; D unclear. The germline V gene has CDR1 MNHNY and CDR2 SVGAGI (reference sequence). CDR3 length: 16 residues. V lost 2 bases, J lost 9 bases, and 20 bases lay in between. DNA for the CDR3: TGTGCCAGCAGTTACCCGGCGGGAGAAATCCGAGGGCCCCAGCATTTT. It is translated as CASSYPAGEIRGPQHF.

This chain connects TRBV15 to TRBJ2-3; the match to TRBD2 covers 8 bases. The CDR3 length is 15 residues. Per germline, CDR1 LNHNV and CDR2 YYDKDF (reference sequence). The trim removed 4 bases at V and 7 bases at J, leaving 10 bases unmatched. Here the CDR3 DNA reads TGTGCCACCAGCAAGAGAGCGGGGGACCGTTATACGCAGTATTTT. It specifies CATSKRAGDRYTQYF.

On this clone: Germline and junction disagree at one end, which may indicate a read error. V is TRBV5-1 and J is TRBJ2-1, with D maybe TRBD1 (6 bases). The CDR3 length is 15 residues. Germline CDR1 reads SGHRS; CDR2 reads YFSETQ. This CDR3 is CASSGGQSSDNEQFF. As DNA, the CDR3 is TGCGCCAGCAGCGGTGGACAGAGCTCCGACAATGAGCAGTTCTTC.

This chain uses TRBV29-1 with TRBJ1-5, with 7 positions matching TRBD1. The V and J ends lost 1 base and 4 bases, in that order; junction bases with no gene match: 7. The CDR3 contains 15 residues. Germline-derived CDR1 and CDR2 are SQVTM and ANQGSEA. Here the CDR3 reads CSVEVQAGGNQPQHF. Here the CDR3 DNA reads TGCAGCGTTGAAGTTCAGGCAGGGGGGAATCAGCCCCAGCATTTT.

V is TRBV2 and J is TRBJ2-5; D is perhaps TRBD2 (6 bases). V shed 6 bases and J shed 4 bases, with 12 bases lying between them. Germline V gene sequence: CDR1 SNHLY, CDR2 FYNNEI. CDR3 size: 13 residues. The CDR3 here is CASRSVGGETQYF. In DNA form, the CDR3 reads TGTGCCAGCAGGTCAGTGGGGGGAGAGACCCAGTACTTC.

V and J are TRBV30 and TRBJ1-1; D is perhaps TRBD1 (6 bases). Germline CDR1 GTSNPN, CDR2 SVGIG (reference sequence). V was trimmed by 5 bases and J by 3 bases, leaving 10 bases between them. This CDR3 comprises 12 residues. The CDR3 nucleotides are TGTGCCTGGCATAAGGGGGACACTGAAGCTTTCTTT. It encodes CAWHKGDTEAFF.

V is TRBV7-9 and J is TRBJ1-2; 8 nucleotides agree with TRBD1. The CDR3 is made up of 14 amino acids. V lost 11 bases to trimming and J lost 5 bases; unmatched junction nucleotides: 13. Germline V gives CDR1 SEHNR, CDR2 FQNEAQ (reference sequence). CDR3 protein: CASMGADRVYGYTF. The CDR3 DNA is TGTGCCTCGATGGGCGCGGACAGGGTATATGGCTACACCTTC.

This sequence joins TRBV11-3 and TRBJ1-1; TRBD1 is a possible D gene (5 bases). Looked up from germline, CDR1 is SGHNT and CDR2 is YENEEA. V shed 5 bases and J shed 2 bases, with 15 bases lying between them. The CDR3 totals 15 residues. The CDR3 region has the DNA TGTGCCAGCAGCCCCCGACAGTCGCCTAACACTGAAGCTTTCTTT. Translated, it gives CASSPRQSPNTEAFF. Using reference TRBV11-3 and TRBJ1-1 for the parts outside the CDR3, the full variable domain is EAGVVQSPRYKIIEKKQPVAFWCNPISGHNTLYWYLQNLGQGPELLIRYENEEAVDDSQLPKDRFSAERLKGVDSTLKIQPAELGDSAVYLCASSPRQSPNTEAFFGQGTRLTVV.

The rearrangement uses TRBV18 and TRBJ1-6; 7 positions agree with TRBD1. Germline V lookup: CDR1 KGHSH, CDR2 LQKENI. The CDR3 consists of 14 residues. J was trimmed by 8 bases and V by 3 bases; bases with no gene match: 4. The CDR3 protein is CASSPGQNYSPLHF. The CDR3 DNA is TGTGCCAGCTCACCGGGACAGAATTATTCACCCCTCCACTTT.

The chain uses TRBV5-1 and TRBJ1-1; TRBD1 agrees at 10 bases. The J segment lost 7 bases and the V segment lost 4 bases, leaving 7 bases of the junction unmatched. This CDR3 is built from 14 residues. Germline CDR1 is SGHRS and CDR2 is YFSETQ. The CDR3 bases are TGCGCCAGCAGCGGAAGGACAGGGGGTAGTGAAGCTTTCTTT. Amino acids: CASSGRTGGSEAFF. Looking up the rest from reference TRBV5-1 and TRBJ1-1 gives the full variable domain: KAGVTQTPRYLIKTRGQQVTLSCSPISGHRSVSWYQQTPGQGLQFLFEYFSETQRNKGNFPGRFSGRQFSNSRSEMNVSTLELGDSALYLCASSGRTGGSEAFFGQGTRLTVV.

V and J are TRBV29-1 and TRBJ1-1, with a weak D call TRBD1 (6 bases). The CDR3 is 15 residues long. CDR1 and CDR2 (germline): SQVTM, ANQGSEA. With 3 bases removed from V and 2 bases from J, the gap between germline ends came to 16 bases. CDR3 nucleotides: TGCAGCGTTGAGGGGGTGACAGGAGCAAACACTGAAGCTTTCTTT. Amino acids: CSVEGVTGANTEAFF.

This chain joins TRBV9 and TRBJ2-1; maybe TRBD2 (6 bases). The V end was cut by 0 bases, the J end by 9 bases, with 19 bases between. In germline, CDR1 is SGDLS, CDR2 YYNGEE. The CDR3 extends over 16 amino acids. This CDR3 reads CASSVGGTPAGGEQFF. The CDR3 region has the DNA TGTGCCAGCAGCGTAGGAGGGACGCCGGCCGGGGGTGAGCAGTTCTTC.

V is TRBV4-2 and J is TRBJ1-2, with 7 bases lining up with TRBD1. CDR3 length: 16 amino acids. The V gene end was trimmed by 2 bases and the J gene end by 8 bases; junction bases not matched to a gene: 14. The germline gives CDR1 LGHNA, CDR2 YNFKEQ. The CDR3 region has the DNA TGTGCCAGCAGCCAACAAACCCGGGACAGTTCCTTGGGCTACACCTTC. Translation: CASSQQTRDSSLGYTF.

The gene calls are TRBV19 and TRBJ2-1; 11 bases are a match to TRBD2. The ends lost 8 bases at V and 8 bases at J; junction bases unmatched: 8. CDR1 and CDR2 from the germline V gene are LNHDA and SQIVND (reference sequence). This CDR3 is 14 amino acids long. The CDR3 DNA reads TGTGCCAGTGGGAGGACTAGCGGGTACGATGAGCAGTTCTTC. Its protein is CASGRTSGYDEQFF.

This chain uses TRBV6-5 with TRBJ2-5; possibly TRBD2 for D (7 bases). CDR3 length: 14 residues. Germline V gene sequence: CDR1 MNHEY, CDR2 SVGAGI. The germline V and J ends were trimmed by 0 bases and 6 bases, with 11 bases remaining between them. The CDR3 here is CASSYSGGAKTQYF. CDR3 sequence (DNA): TGTGCCAGCAGTTACTCGGGGGGGGCTAAGACCCAGTACTTC.

V and J are TRBV5-1 and TRBJ2-2; D is possibly TRBD1 (6 bases). The CDR3 is made up of 15 amino acids. Per the germline V gene, CDR1 is SGHRS and CDR2 is YFSETQ. Between the trimmed V and J ends, which lost 4 bases and 4 bases, there was a span of 14 bases. CDR3 region: CASSHGTRATGELFF. The DNA of the CDR3 is TGCGCCAGCAGCCACGGGACAAGAGCCACCGGGGAGCTGTTTTTT.

This CDR3 is CASSYKDNQAFF. The CDR3 DNA sequence: TGTGCCAGCAGTTACAAGGACAATCAAGCTTTCTTT. This rearrangement joins TRBV6-5 to TRBJ1-1; TRBD1 might be the D (5 bases). The V gene's germline CDR1 is MNHEY and CDR2 SVGAGI. This CDR3 is 12 amino acids long. V shed 2 bases and J shed 9 bases, with 10 bases lying between them.

V is TRBV6-5 and J is TRBJ2-2; D might be TRBD2 (6 bases). The CDR3 sequence is 15 residues long. V shed 5 bases and J shed 1 base, with 11 bases lying between them. Germline V gene lookup returns CDR1 MNHEY and CDR2 SVGAGI. For the CDR3, the DNA is TGTGCCAGCAGTACGGGACTCCTGAACACCGGGGAGCTGTTTTTT. Its translation: CASSTGLLNTGELFF.

CDR3 loop: CSAGEGARYEQYF. The CDR3 region has the DNA TGCAGCGCGGGCGAGGGGGCGAGGTACGAGCAGTACTTC. This chain links TRBV29-1 with TRBJ2-7; 7 bases line up with TRBD1. After removal of 7 bases from V and 4 bases from J, the junction contained 10 bases not matched to a gene. CDR3 length: 13 residues. Germline V gives CDR1 SQVTM, CDR2 ANQGSEA.

This chain connects TRBV19 to TRBJ2-1, with D possibly TRBD1 on 6 matching bases. The CDR3 covers 14 residues. CDR1 and CDR2 from the germline V gene are LNHDA and SQIVND (reference sequence). V shed 7 bases and J shed 5 bases, with 15 bases lying between them. The CDR3 is CASKEQGFDNEQFF. The CDR3 DNA reads as TGTGCCAGTAAGGAACAGGGATTCGACAATGAGCAGTTCTTC.

The V gene is TRBV5-1, the J gene TRBJ2-3; 8 nucleotides line up with TRBD1. Trimming cost V 2 bases and J 1 base; bases outside gene matches: 3. The CDR3 has 15 residues. Germline assignment: CDR1 SGHRS and CDR2 YFSETQ. CDR3 amino acids: CASSFQGQGTDTQYF. In DNA form, the CDR3 reads TGCGCCAGCAGCTTTCAGGGACAGGGCACAGATACGCAGTATTTT.